These 11 T cell receptor beta chains share one sample of origin, sequenced in a study of control samples from healthy donors and cancer patients. Sequenced by immunoSEQ multiplex PCR; TCRdb stores in-frame clones only, minus some. The table records about 13,000 clones, 60% to 85% of them present only once. Sequenced material: formalin-fixed, paraffin-embedded tissue. All receptors come from a male donor with melanoma.

The V and J genes are TRBV6-5 and TRBJ2-7; the D call may be TRBD1 or TRBD2 (5 bases each). CDR1 and CDR2 (germline): MNHEY, SVGAGI. Trimming stripped 6 bases from V and 2 bases from J, with 8 bases between. The CDR3 contains 12 residues. This chain's CDR3 is CASSGDPYEQYF. CDR3 bases: TGTGCCAGCAGCGGGGACCCCTACGAGCAGTACTTC.

The chain is built from TRBV6-2 or TRBV6-3 and TRBJ1-4; D is unresolved. The V end was cut by 5 bases, the J end by 5 bases, with 15 bases between. The CDR3 spans 15 residues. Germline loops: CDR1 MNHEY, CDR2 SVGEGT. CDR3 sequence reads: CASSPRRRANEKLFF. CDR3 nucleotides: TGTGCCAGCAGTCCCCGTCGGAGGGCCAATGAAAAACTGTTTTTT.

This clone was found a few times. The chain is built from TRBV5-1 and TRBJ2-3; D is unclear. Germline loops: CDR1 SGHRS, CDR2 YFSETQ. The CDR3 consists of 13 residues. V lost 4 bases and J 5 bases, leaving 11 bases between the germline ends. In nucleotides, the CDR3 is TGCGCCAGCAGCCGGGCGGCCTTAGATACGCAGTATTTT. It codes for CASSRAALDTQYF.

This clone has just one count. J is TRBJ2-7 and V is TRBV5-1; D remains ambiguous. V dropped 3 bases and J dropped 6 bases, with 22 bases sitting between them. The CDR3 loop spans 16 amino acids. Germline CDR1 reads SGHRS; CDR2 reads YFSETQ. This chain's CDR3 is CASSSFGADLYFEQYF. CDR3 nucleotides: TGCGCCAGCAGCTCGTTTGGTGCGGATCTCTACTTCGAGCAGTACTTC.

The CDR3 region has the DNA TGTGCCAGCAGCTTAGGCACAGGGAAAGGTCAGCCCCAGCATTTT. Protein sequence: CASSLGTGKGQPQHF. The chain is built from TRBV11-2 and TRBJ1-5; D possibly corresponds to TRBD1 (6 bases). The CDR3 has 15 amino acids. The germline V gene has CDR1 SGHAT and CDR2 FQNNGV. V gave up 1 base and J gave up 6 bases, with 13 bases separating them.

The chain has TRBV7-6 and TRBJ1-6; possible D gene TRBD1, 5 bases. V shed 2 bases and J shed 5 bases, with 10 bases lying between them. The germline gives CDR1 SGHVS, CDR2 FNYEAQ. This CDR3 region has 15 residues. DNA for the CDR3: TGTGCCAGCAGCTTAAACGGGGCTGATAATTCACCCCTCCACTTT. Amino acids: CASSLNGADNSPLHF.

This rearrangement joins TRBV5-6 to TRBJ1-6, with a tentative D call TRBD1 (6 bases). Germline values: CDR1 SGHDT, CDR2 YYEEEE. V was cut by 5 bases and J by 11 bases, with 20 bases left in between. This CDR3 region has 15 residues. Written as DNA, the CDR3 is TGTGCCAGCAGTTCTATACCGGGGGCTAAGACACCCCTCCACTTT. Its protein product is CASSSIPGAKTPLHF.

This sequence joins TRBV7-2 and TRBJ2-7, with 8 bases identical to TRBD1. This CDR3 spans 17 amino acids. Trimming at V came to 5 bases and at J to 1 base, leaving 13 bases not matched to a gene. The germline V gene has CDR1 SGHTA and CDR2 FQGNSA. Written as DNA, the CDR3 is TGTGCCAGCAGCGCCCCTCAGACAGGGGAAGTGTCCTACGAGCAGTACTTC. It encodes CASSAPQTGEVSYEQYF.

The chain has TRBV4-1 and TRBJ1-5; 10 bases agree with TRBD1. Losses at the gene ends were 1 base for V and 2 bases for J; bases not matched to a gene: 5. The CDR3 is 17 amino acids. Germline V lookup: CDR1 MGHRA, CDR2 YSYEKL. CDR3 sequence reads: CASSQGTGTGGNQPQHF. CDR3 DNA sequence: TGCGCCAGCAGCCAAGGAACCGGGACAGGGGGCAATCAGCCCCAGCATTTT.

V usage is TRBV23-1 and J usage is TRBJ1-6, with 7 nucleotides matching TRBD1. TRBV23-1 is designated an ORF whose function remains uncertain. The length of the CDR3 is 18 residues. After removal of 4 bases from V and 5 bases from J, the junction contained 14 bases not matched to a gene. This CDR3 is CASSPLTPDRTDNSPLHF. The CDR3 DNA follows: TGCGCCAGCAGTCCCCTTACCCCGGACAGGACCGATAATTCACCCCTCCACTTT.

The chain recombines TRBV7-3 with TRBJ1-4; D might be TRBD1 (5 bases). V was pared by 0 bases and J by 4 bases, with 12 bases between. The CDR3 extends over 16 amino acids. Germline CDR1 SGHTA, CDR2 FQGTGA. CDR3 region: CASSLTRTDNNEKLFF. CDR3 nucleotide sequence: TGTGCCAGCAGCTTAACACGAACGGACAATAATGAAAAACTGTTTTTT.